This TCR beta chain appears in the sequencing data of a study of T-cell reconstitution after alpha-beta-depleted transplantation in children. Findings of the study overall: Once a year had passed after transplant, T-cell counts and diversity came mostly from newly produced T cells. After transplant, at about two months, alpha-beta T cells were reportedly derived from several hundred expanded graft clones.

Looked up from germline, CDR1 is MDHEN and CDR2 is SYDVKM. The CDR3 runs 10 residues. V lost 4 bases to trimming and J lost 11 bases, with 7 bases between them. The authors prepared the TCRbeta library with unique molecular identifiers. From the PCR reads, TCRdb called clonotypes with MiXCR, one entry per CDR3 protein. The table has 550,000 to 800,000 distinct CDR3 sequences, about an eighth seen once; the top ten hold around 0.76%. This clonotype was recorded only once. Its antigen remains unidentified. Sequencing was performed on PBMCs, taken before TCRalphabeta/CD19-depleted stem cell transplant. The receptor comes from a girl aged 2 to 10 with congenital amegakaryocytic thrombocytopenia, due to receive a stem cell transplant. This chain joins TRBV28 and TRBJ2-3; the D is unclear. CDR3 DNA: TGTGCCAGCAGTTCTAGTATGCAGTATTTT. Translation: CASSSSMQYF.